A single sample is the source of the 32 T cell receptor beta chains below, sequenced in a study of T cell responses to AZD1222 COVID-19 vaccine. The assay was immunoSEQ multiplex PCR, and TCRdb's table has in-frame clones only and misses some. The sample includes fewer than 140,000 clones, less than 95% of them seen just once. This specimen consisted of peripheral blood, obtained 28 days after the second AZD1222 dose. The origin of the receptors is an adult who received the AZD1222 COVID-19 vaccine.

The chain combines TRBV7-9 with TRBJ2-2; D is ambiguous. The germline CDR1 and CDR2 sequences are SEHNR and FQNEAQ (reference sequence). The V gene lost 5 bases and the J gene lost 7 bases, with 11 bases spanning the gap. The CDR3 contains 13 residues. In DNA, the CDR3 is TGTGCCAGCAGCAACCGGCCTGGCGGGGAGCTGTTTTTT. This gives the protein CASSNRPGGELFF. Using reference TRBV7-9 and TRBJ2-2 for the parts outside the CDR3, the full variable domain is DTGVSQNPRHKITKRGQNVTFRCDPISEHNRLYWYRQTLGQGPEFLTYFQNEAQLEKSRLLSDRFSAERPKGSFSTLEIQRTEQGDSAMYLCASSNRPGGELFFGEGSRLTVL.

The rearrangement links TRBV19 to TRBJ2-2; 8 positions match TRBD2. Trimming removed 6 bases from V and 6 bases from J; junction bases left unmatched: 9. Germline V lookup: CDR1 LNHDA, CDR2 SQIVND (reference sequence). CDR3 length: 15 residues. The CDR3 DNA is TGTGCCAGTAGCCTTCAAGCGGGGGCGGCCGGGGAGCTGTTTTTT. It translates to CASSLQAGAAGELFF.

J is TRBJ2-7 and V is TRBV6-5; the D call may be TRBD1 or TRBD2 (5 bases each). Germline V gene sequence: CDR1 MNHEY, CDR2 SVGAGI. The CDR3 runs to 15 residues. The ends were cut back, 5 bases at V and 3 bases at J, with 17 bases in the middle. This chain's CDR3 is CASSLRLGTNYEQYF. DNA of the CDR3: TGTGCCAGCAGTCTACGCCTCGGGACGAACTACGAGCAGTACTTC.

The chain employs TRBV12-3 or TRBV12-4 and TRBJ2-7; D unresolved. V was clipped by 0 bases and J by 6 bases, with 9 bases between them. The CDR3 is 13 residues long. DNA for the CDR3: TGTGCCAGCAGTTTAGCCCAGCCAAGCGAGCAGTACTTC. It encodes CASSLAQPSEQYF.

This chain joins TRBV5-4 and TRBJ2-6, with TRBD1 matching over 10 bases. V lost 0 bases to trimming and J lost 4 bases; unmatched junction nucleotides: 4. CDR1 is SGHNT, CDR2 YYREEE, per germline (reference sequence). The length of the CDR3 is 17 residues. The CDR3 sequence: CASSLGQGAAGANVLTF. For the CDR3, the DNA is TGTGCCAGCAGCTTGGGACAGGGGGCGGCCGGGGCCAACGTCCTGACTTTC.

This clone has only a few counts. J is TRBJ1-1 and V is TRBV21-1. TRBV21-1 is tagged as a pseudogene. The CDR3 spans 14 residues. The CDR3 here is CASSRGGLNTEAFF. The CDR3 nucleotides are TGTGCCAGCAGTCGGGGGGGTCTGAACACTGAAGCTTTCTTT.

The V gene is TRBV6-5, the J gene TRBJ1-4; D is ambiguous. Germline CDR1 is MNHEY and CDR2 is SVGAGI. V was trimmed by 6 bases and J by 5 bases, leaving 4 bases between them. This CDR3 contains 11 residues. The DNA for the CDR3 is TGTGCCAGCAGGCAGAATGAAAAACTGTTTTTT. Translated: CASRQNEKLFF.

The chain employs TRBV19 and TRBJ1-4; 7 bases agree with TRBD1. The germline V gene encodes CDR1 LNHDA and CDR2 SQIVND (reference sequence). V dropped 5 bases and J dropped 5; count of bases not matched to a gene: 8. The CDR3 spans 15 residues. Here the CDR3 DNA reads TGTGCCAGTAGTGTACAGGGGAGCGAGAATGAAAAACTGTTTTTT. Protein product: CASSVQGSENEKLFF.

The chain combines TRBV6-6 with TRBJ2-3; D might be TRBD2 (6 bases). V lost 6 bases, J lost 2 bases, and 18 bases lay in between. CDR1 MNHNY and CDR2 SVGAGI come from the germline V gene (reference sequence). The CDR3 is 16 amino acids. In DNA, the CDR3 is TGTGCCAGCAGACTAAGTAGCGGAGCGATCACAGATACGCAGTATTTT. This encodes CASRLSSGAITDTQYF.

The chain couples TRBV7-8 to TRBJ1-5; D uncertain. The germline V gene has CDR1 SGHVS and CDR2 FQNEAQ. The V and J ends lost 1 base and 4 bases respectively, with 11 bases between them. This CDR3 is built from 15 residues. CDR3: CASSLDGSYNQPQHF. CDR3 nucleotides: TGTGCCAGCAGCTTAGATGGCAGCTATAATCAGCCCCAGCATTTT.

The gene calls are TRBV18 and TRBJ1-4, with unresolved D. With 3 bases removed from V and 8 bases from J, the gap between germline ends came to 13 bases. Germline CDR1 and CDR2: KGHSH and LQKENI. The CDR3 has 14 residues. CDR3 DNA: TGTGCCAGCTCACCGGGTCCCTTGGACGAAAAACTGTTTTTT. It translates to CASSPGPLDEKLFF.

The V call is TRBV13, the J call TRBJ1-6; TRBD1 agrees at 7 bases. The V and J ends lost 2 bases and 8 bases, in that order; junction bases with no gene match: 9. Germline values: CDR1 PRHDT, CDR2 FYEKMQ (reference sequence). This CDR3 contains 16 residues. This CDR3 is CASSLPQPGGDSPLHF. Here the CDR3 DNA reads TGTGCCAGCAGCTTACCCCAACCAGGGGGGGATTCACCCCTCCACTTT. The full variable domain, its missing parts supplied by reference TRBV13 and TRBJ1-6, is AAGVIQSPRHLIKEKRETATLKCYPIPRHDTVYWYQQGPGQDPQFLISFYEKMQSDKGSIPDRFSAQQFSDYHSELNMSSLELGDSALYFCASSLPQPGGDSPLHFGNGTRLTVT.

The chain links TRBV3-1 (or the pseudogene TRBV3-2) to TRBJ1-6; D is undetermined. Germline V lookup: CDR1 LGHDT, CDR2 YNNKEL (reference sequence). V lost 4 bases and J lost 7, with 8 bases in between. The CDR3 totals 13 residues. The CDR3 sequence is CASSPRSNSPLHF. In DNA form, the CDR3 reads TGTGCCAGCAGCCCCCGGTCCAATTCACCCCTCCACTTT.

V gene TRBV5-1 combines with J gene TRBJ1-4; D gene ambiguous. CDR1 is SGHRS and CDR2 is YFSETQ in the germline V gene. The CDR3 has 17 residues. V was pared by 9 bases and J by 2 bases, with 23 bases between. CDR3 coding DNA: TGCGCCACTCGGGCCTACAGAATGGTGCTGACTAATGAAAAACTGTTTTTT. Translated, it gives CATRAYRMVLTNEKLFF.

The table lists this clone with a few counts. The chain has TRBV7-9 and TRBJ2-1, with a tentative D call TRBD1 (6 bases). The CDR3 contains 13 residues. V was cut by 4 bases and J by 3 bases, with 7 bases left in between. CDR1 and CDR2 (germline): SEHNR, FQNEAQ (reference sequence). This CDR3 reads CASSSGVYNEQFF. The CDR3 DNA reads as TGTGCCAGCAGCTCAGGGGTCTACAATGAGCAGTTCTTC.

The chain recombines TRBV6-6 with TRBJ1-1; D is possibly TRBD1 (6 bases). Germline assignment: CDR1 MNHNY and CDR2 SVGAGI (reference sequence). The V and J ends lost 0 bases and 6 bases respectively, with 11 bases between them. The CDR3 totals 14 residues. The CDR3: CASSYSGAGAEAFF. The CDR3 DNA sequence: TGTGCCAGCAGTTACTCGGGGGCCGGCGCTGAAGCTTTCTTT.

This sequence joins TRBV2 and TRBJ2-3; TRBD1 agrees at 7 bases. The CDR3 extends over 15 amino acids. The V and J ends lost 6 bases and 4 bases, in that order; junction bases with no gene match: 10. Germline V CDR1 and CDR2: SNHLY, FYNNEI. The DNA for the CDR3 is TGTGCCAGCAGCCCCGACAGGGCAAGAGCAGATACGCAGTATTTT. It translates to CASSPDRARADTQYF.

This chain connects TRBV28 to TRBJ2-5, with a weak D call TRBD1 (7 bases). Germline V gene data show CDR1 as MDHEN and CDR2 as SYDVKM. V shed 5 bases and J shed 7 bases, with 20 bases lying between them. The CDR3 has 15 amino acids. CDR3 residues: CASSPTSGGLWTQYF. CDR3 nucleotide sequence: TGTGCCAGCAGTCCTACGTCAGGGGGACTTTGGACCCAGTACTTC.

This clone came up once. This chain links TRBV29-1 with TRBJ2-1; a possible D gene is TRBD1 (5 bases). Trimming pared 6 bases from V and 6 bases from J, leaving 24 bases between. The CDR3 has 16 amino acids. Germline CDR1 and CDR2: SQVTM and ANQGSEA. In DNA form, the CDR3 reads TGCAGCGTGGACGTTGGTAGGGCAGGGCCTCCCAATGAGCAGTTCTTC. It translates to CSVDVGRAGPPNEQFF.

The chain combines TRBV7-3 with TRBJ2-3; 9 bases align to TRBD1. The ends lost 6 bases at V and 3 bases at J; junction bases unmatched: 10. CDR1 and CDR2 from the germline V gene are SGHTA and FQGTGA. This CDR3 has 16 amino acids. CDR3 DNA: TGTGCCAGCAGTTCCGGGACAGGGATAGGAACAGATACGCAGTATTTT. It is translated as CASSSGTGIGTDTQYF.

The chain carries TRBV7-3 and TRBJ2-7, with D possibly called TRBD1 or TRBD2 (6 bases each). Germline V gives CDR1 SGHTA, CDR2 FQGTGA. This CDR3 contains 12 residues. The CDR3 DNA sequence: TGTCAGGAGGGGGTTAGCTCCTACGAGCAGTACTTC. The encoded protein is CQEGVSSYEQYF.

The chain recombines TRBV5-5 with TRBJ2-7; D gene unclear. Germline V gene sequence: CDR1 SGHKS, CDR2 YYEKEE (reference sequence). V lost 2 bases to trimming and J lost 7 bases, with 19 bases between them. There are 15 residues in the CDR3. CDR3 DNA sequence: TGTGCCAGCAGCTTCATCCAATCGCCAACGGAAGAGCAGTACTTC. Encoded protein: CASSFIQSPTEEQYF. The full variable domain, completed using reference TRBV5-5 and TRBJ2-7, is DAGVTQSPTHLIKTRGQQVTLRCSPISGHKSVSWYQQVLGQGPQFIFQYYEKEERGRGNFPDRFSARQFPNYSSELNVNALLLGDSALYLCASSFIQSPTEEQYFGPGTRLTVT.

J is TRBJ1-4 and V is TRBV5-8, with no clear D. Per germline, CDR1 SGHTS and CDR2 YDEGEE. V was trimmed by 5 bases and J by 10 bases, leaving 15 bases between them. The CDR3 has 13 residues. CDR3 bases: TGTGCCAGCAGTTCGTACGGAGATGGAAAACTGTTTTTT. Translating gives CASSSYGDGKLFF.

The chain uses TRBV27 and TRBJ1-2; D is unresolved. In germline, CDR1 is MNHEY, CDR2 SMNVEV (reference sequence). Trimming shortened V by 1 base and J by 0 bases, and 12 bases separated the two germline ends. CDR3 length: 16 residues. In nucleotides, the CDR3 is TGTGCCAGCAGTTTATATGCAGGCCAGCCTAACTATGGCTACACCTTC. Protein: CASSLYAGQPNYGYTF.

V gene TRBV3-1 (or the pseudogene TRBV3-2) combines with J gene TRBJ2-1; possible D gene TRBD2, 5 bases. Germline CDR1 and CDR2: LGHDT and YNNKEL (reference sequence). The CDR3 contains 13 residues. Trimming took off 4 bases at V and 8 bases at J, with 12 bases between the two ends. CDR3 in DNA: TGTGCCAGCAGCCCCGGCGGGTTGGATGAGCAGTTCTTC. It is translated as CASSPGGLDEQFF.

The chain couples TRBV3-1 (or the pseudogene TRBV3-2) to TRBJ1-5, with TRBD1 as a possible D gene (5 bases). CDR1 and CDR2 from the germline V gene are LGHDT and YNNKEL (reference sequence). The CDR3 is 14 amino acids. V gave up 2 bases and J gave up 5 bases, with 10 bases separating them. In DNA, the CDR3 is TGTGCCAGCAGCCAAAGGGGAGGCCATCAGCCCCAGCATTTT. This translates into CASSQRGGHQPQHF.

The chain combines TRBV12-3 or TRBV12-4 with TRBJ2-2, with D uncertain. The CDR3 consists of 13 residues. V lost 10 bases to trimming and J lost 0 bases, with 9 bases between them. The CDR3 spells CATLEANTGELFF. In nucleotides, the CDR3 is TGTGCCACCTTAGAAGCGAACACCGGGGAGCTGTTTTTT.

The rearrangement joins TRBV6-4 to TRBJ2-3; D might be TRBD1 (6 bases). CDR3 length: 15 amino acids. Trimming stripped 3 bases from V and 0 bases from J, with 10 bases between. The germline CDR1 and CDR2 sequences are MRHNA and SNTAGT. CDR3 nucleotides: TGTGCCAGCAGTGAACGCAGGGGCAGCACAGATACGCAGTATTTT. Protein product: CASSERRGSTDTQYF.

This chain uses TRBV11-2 with TRBJ2-7; D remains ambiguous. V was pared by 0 bases and J by 6 bases, with 12 bases between. CDR1 and CDR2 from the germline V gene are SGHAT and FQNNGV. The CDR3 runs 14 residues. DNA of the CDR3: TGTGCCAGCAGCTTAGATCAGGTCGTAACCGAGCAGTACTTC. Translated, it gives CASSLDQVVTEQYF.

The J gene is TRBJ2-2, the V gene TRBV5-1, with TRBD2 matching over 11 bases. The germline V gene encodes CDR1 SGHRS and CDR2 YFSETQ. V shed 2 bases, J shed 1 base, and the junction held 1 base outside the gene matches. The CDR3 is 16 residues long. The CDR3, as DNA: TGCGCCAGCAGCTTTACTAGCGGGGGGAACACCGGGGAGCTGTTTTTT. Translated: CASSFTSGGNTGELFF.

This chain uses TRBV12-3 or TRBV12-4 with TRBJ1-6; D is possibly TRBD1 (5 bases). This CDR3 region has 13 residues. V was trimmed by 6 bases and J by 13 bases, leaving 16 bases between them. The CDR3: CASRWSPGGPLHF. For the CDR3, the DNA is TGTGCCAGCAGGTGGAGCCCGGGGGGGCCCCTCCACTTT.

A word on this clone: Additional DNA sequences in this sample encode the identical CDR3. The chain carries TRBV12-3 or TRBV12-4 and TRBJ1-4; no firm D call. Between the trimmed V and J ends, which lost 2 bases and 7 bases, there was a span of 8 bases. This CDR3 spans 13 amino acids. The CDR3 loop reads CASSLTVGEKLFF. The DNA for the CDR3 is TGTGCCAGCAGTTTAACTGTAGGTGAAAAACTGTTTTTT.